This T cell receptor beta chain was identified during a study of monozygotic twins with inflammatory bowel disease. General study findings and limits: No discrimination was achieved between different T cell subtypes. Healthy co-twins, by inverse Simpson, had higher TCRbeta diversity than their siblings with IBD.

CDR1 SGHAT and CDR2 FQNNGV come from the germline V gene. The CDR3 length is 14 residues. With respect to this clonotype: What it recognizes is unknown.

Input per TCR library consisted of approximately 3.5 ug of total RNA. Investigators made cDNA in eight separate reactions per sample. Each CDR3 protein gets one entry in TCRdb, which reprocessed the 5' RACE reads and gives no DNA. This sample contains 200,000 to 250,000 distinct CDR3 sequences. This sequence originates from a human donor with ulcerative colitis or Crohn's disease, or a healthy co-twin of an affected twin (not recorded which). The chain has TRBV11-2 and TRBJ2-7; no DNA is available, so the TRBD1 call from TCRdb remains unchecked. The sample consisted of blood. The CDR3 loop is CASRFPGGNYEQYF.